The rows below give T cell receptor beta chains drawn from one sample of a study of T-cell memory formation after mild COVID-19. TCRdb processed the 5' RACE reads anew with MiXCR; each CDR3 protein has one entry. The table has approximately 350,000 distinct CDR3 sequences, 13% to 15% seen once. Sequencing input: PBMCs or a T cell subset sorted from them (not recorded which). The receptors come from a man aged 18 to 30 who had mild COVID-19 (a few samples of this study predate the infection). Cell type and time point are not known. Both conserved end residues are part of each CDR3. A D gene is named only where the DNA matches it firmly. Expanded clones are given a class, and other clones once, few, many or no size at all.

D	V	size	J	DNA	CDR3
-	TRBV7-9	-	TRBJ1-5	TGTGCCAGCAGCTTAGTCGGCAGTGGCAATCAGCCCCAGCATTTT	CASSLVGSGNQPQHF
-	TRBV7-2	-	TRBJ1-2	TGTGCCAGCAGCCCCGACAGGAATGGTGGCTACACCTTC	CASSPDRNGGYTF
TRBD1	TRBV20-1	few	TRBJ1-6	TGCAGTGCTAGAGATCGGGGACAGGGGGCATCACCCCTCCACTTT	CSARDRGQGASPLHF
-	TRBV11-2	-	TRBJ2-2	TGTGCCAGCAGCTTGAGCAGTGCCGGGGAGCTGTTTTTT	CASSLSSAGELFF
-	TRBV19	-	TRBJ1-6	TGTGCCAGTAACCGGGGGAGCTTGAATTCACCCCTCCACTTT	CASNRGSLNSPLHF
-	TRBV30	-	TRBJ2-3	TGTGCCTGGAGTGAAGGTAGCCGGAGCACAGATACGCAGTATTTT	CAWSEGSRSTDTQYF
TRBD2	TRBV10-1	-	TRBJ2-3	TGCGCCAGCAGTGCGACTAGCGATCTGCACGAGGCGCAGTATTTT	CASSATSDLHEAQYF
TRBD1	TRBV6-5	-	TRBJ1-1	TGTGCCAGCAGTCCCCGGACAGGCGTTCCGGCTTTCTTT	CASSPRTGVPAFF
TRBD2	TRBV6-6	-	TRBJ2-3	TGTGCCGGCAGTTACGGACTAGCGGGGGGTCCACTGGCTAGCACAGATACGCAGTATTTT	CAGSYGLAGGPLASTDTQYF
TRBD2	TRBV12-3/TRBV12-4	-	TRBJ2-3	TGTGCCAGCAGTTTATTGCGACTAGCGGGGGGGACCACAGATACGCAGTATTTT	CASSLLRLAGGTTDTQYF
-	TRBV20-1	few	TRBJ1-2	TGCAGTGCTAGGCGGGGCTTTGGCTACACCTTC	CSARRGFGYTF
-	TRBV5-1	-	TRBJ1-3	TGCGCCAGCAGCTTGGATTCCAGGGGAAACACCATATATTTT	CASSLDSRGNTIYF
-	TRBV4-3	once	TRBJ1-2	TGCGCCAGCAGCCAAGATCGCCGGGCGTTGGACTATGGCTACACCTTC	CASSQDRRALDYGYTF
TRBD1	TRBV7-2	few	TRBJ1-2	TGTGCCAGCAGCTTAGGGAGACAGGGCTATGGCTACACCTTC	CASSLGRQGYGYTF
TRBD1	TRBV12-3/TRBV12-4	-	TRBJ1-1	TGTGCCAGCAGTCGATTAGGGGGCAGGAAAACCACTGAAGCTTTCTTT	CASSRLGGRKTTEAFF
TRBD2	TRBV4-2	-	TRBJ2-1	TGTGCCAGCAGCCATGGTAGCGGGGGCTCCTACAATGAGCAGTTCTTC	CASSHGSGGSYNEQFF
-	TRBV11-2	few	TRBJ2-7	TGTGCCAGCAGCTTGTCCGCCGGGAGTATCCACGAGCAGTACTTC	CASSLSAGSIHEQYF
-	TRBV7-2	few	TRBJ2-3	TGTGCCAGCAGCTTTAGCAGGACGATGGATACGCAGTATTTT	CASSFSRTMDTQYF
-	TRBV7-9	many	TRBJ2-3	TGTGCCAGCAGCTTAGGACTAGCAGATACGCAGTATTTT	CASSLGLADTQYF
-	TRBV12-3/TRBV12-4	-	TRBJ2-7	TGTGCCAGCAGCCTTACTTCCAGGGAGCAGTACTTC	CASSLTSREQYF
TRBD1	TRBV9	-	TRBJ1-1	TGTGCCAGCAGCGTAGCTGCTGGGACAGGGTATTCGAACACTGAAGCTTTCTTT	CASSVAAGTGYSNTEAFF
TRBD2	TRBV20-1	few	TRBJ2-3	TGCAGTGCTAGTACGACTAGCGGGGGGCGGACAACGCAGTATTTT	CSASTTSGGRTTQYF
-	TRBV3-1	many	TRBJ2-4	TGTGCCAGCAGCCAAGTTGAGCGCATTCAGTACTTC	CASSQVERIQYF
-	TRBV6-2/TRBV6-3	many	TRBJ2-2	TGTGCCAGCCGGGGCCGGGACACCGGGGAGCTGTTTTTT	CASRGRDTGELFF
TRBD1	TRBV4-1	-	TRBJ1-5	TGCGCCAGCAGTAGTAGGGGGCCCGATCAGCCCCAGCATTTT	CASSSRGPDQPQHF
TRBD1	TRBV7-3	-	TRBJ1-1	TGTGCCAGCAGAACCTATACAGGGGGTGGGGACACTGAAGCTTTCTTT	CASRTYTGGGDTEAFF
TRBD1	TRBV7-9	few	TRBJ1-2	TGTGCCAGCAGCTTAGAAGCAGGGGGAGGTTATGGTGGCTACACCTTC	CASSLEAGGGYGGYTF
-	TRBV6-2/TRBV6-3	-	TRBJ1-1	TGTGCCAGCAGTTACTCTTGGGCAGGGAAGAACACTGAAGCTTTCTTT	CASSYSWAGKNTEAFF
-	TRBV7-9	-	TRBJ2-5	TGTGCCAGCAGCTTAGTAGGTAGCCGTTCCGAGACCCAGTACTTC	CASSLVGSRSETQYF
-	TRBV15	-	TRBJ2-5	TGTGCCACCAGCAGAGGGCCTTCAGGGGGGGAGACCCAGTACTTC	CATSRGPSGGETQYF
TRBD1	TRBV12-3/TRBV12-4	-	TRBJ1-2	TGTGCCAGCAGTTTCGGGACAGGGGGTCATGGCTACACCTTC	CASSFGTGGHGYTF
TRBD1	TRBV2	few	TRBJ1-1	TGTGCCAGCAAATTACAGGGGCCGCCCGCGGGGGCTTTCTTT	CASKLQGPPAGAFF
TRBD2	TRBV2	-	TRBJ2-2	TGTGCCAGCACTCCGCTAGCGGGGGGCCTCCCTGGGGAGCTGTTTTTT	CASTPLAGGLPGELFF
TRBD2	TRBV7-2	many	TRBJ2-1	TGTGCCAGCAGCTCGACTAGCGGGGGCAACAATGAGCAGTTCTTC	CASSSTSGGNNEQFF
-	TRBV4-1	few	TRBJ2-3	TGCGCCAGCAGCAAACCGGGACTCGTACTTATGGATACGCAGTATTTT	CASSKPGLVLMDTQYF
TRBD2	TRBV4-3	many	TRBJ2-7	TGCGCCAGCAGCGTGGGACTAGCGGAAAGCGAGCAGTACTTC	CASSVGLAESEQYF
-	TRBV18	-	TRBJ1-1	TGTGCCAGCTCACCTCAGGTGAGGAACACTGAAGCTTTCTTT	CASSPQVRNTEAFF
-	TRBV19	-	TRBJ2-2	TGTGCCAGTAGTATAGGGCCCATAAACACCGGGGAGCTGTTTTTT	CASSIGPINTGELFF
-	TRBV3-1	-	TRBJ2-2	TGTGCCAGCAGCGCCGAGGAGCGATCATCCGGGGAGCTGTTTTTT	CASSAEERSSGELFF
TRBD2	TRBV6-2/TRBV6-3	few	TRBJ2-2	TGTGCCAGCAGTTACGGGCGGGGGTACACCGGGGAGCTGTTTTTT	CASSYGRGYTGELFF
-	TRBV6-1	once	TRBJ1-2	TGTGCCAGCAGTGACAGGTCAGACTATGGCTACACCTTC	CASSDRSDYGYTF
-	TRBV6-2/TRBV6-3	-	TRBJ1-5	TGTGCCAGCAGTTACTCGGCAGGTTGGGGTCAGCCCCAGCATTTT	CASSYSAGWGQPQHF
TRBD2	TRBV29-1	few	TRBJ2-3	TGCAGCGTTGAAGATGGTAGCGGGGGGGTTTCTCCCCGTACGCAGTATTTT	CSVEDGSGGVSPRTQYF
TRBD1	TRBV20-1	-	TRBJ2-2	TGCAGTGCTAGAGATGGGACAGGGGGGACCGGGGAGCTGTTTTTT	CSARDGTGGTGELFF
-	TRBV27	few	TRBJ2-5	TGTGCCAGCGGGTGGAGGGAACGGGAGACCCAGTACTTC	CASGWRERETQYF
TRBD1	TRBV10-3	-	TRBJ2-2	TGTGCCATCAGGGGACAGGGCGCCGGGGAGCTGTTTTTT	CAIRGQGAGELFF
-	TRBV6-5	few	TRBJ1-1	TGTGCCAGCGCTAGGTTCGGGGCAAGGAACACTGAAGCTTTCTTT	CASARFGARNTEAFF
TRBD1	TRBV5-4	-	TRBJ1-2	TGTGCCAGCAGCGCCGGGACAGGCTATGGCTACACCTTC	CASSAGTGYGYTF
-	TRBV10-3	-	TRBJ2-5	TGTGCCATCAGTGAGTCGACCCAGGGGCGAGAGACCCAGTACTTC	CAISESTQGRETQYF
TRBD1	TRBV7-9	many	TRBJ2-7	TGTGCCAGCAGCTTAGCTGGAGGACAGGGGGACGAGCAGTACTTC	CASSLAGGQGDEQYF
-	TRBV9	many	TRBJ2-1	TGTGCCAGCAGCGTTCGATTAGAGTCTTGGGGGAATGAGCAGTTCTTC	CASSVRLESWGNEQFF
-	TRBV7-6	few	TRBJ2-3	TGTGCCAGCACCACCGAGGGGGTGACTACAGATACGCAGTATTTT	CASTTEGVTTDTQYF
TRBD2	TRBV20-1	few	TRBJ2-2	TGCAGTGCTAGCCGGACTAGCGCCGGGGAGCTGTTTTTT	CSASRTSAGELFF
-	TRBV18	-	TRBJ2-6	TGTGCCAGCTCACCAAGACGGGACCTAGGTGGGGCCAACGTCCTGACTTTC	CASSPRRDLGGANVLTF
-	TRBV20-1	few	TRBJ2-3	TGCAGTGCTGAGGGCCCCGTCACCGCAGATACGCAGTATTTT	CSAEGPVTADTQYF
TRBD1	TRBV6-1	-	TRBJ1-1	TGTGCCAGCAGTGGATTGACAGGGTTAACTGAAGCTTTCTTT	CASSGLTGLTEAFF
TRBD2	TRBV27	few	TRBJ2-7	TGTGCCAGCAGTTCACTAGCGGGGGGATTCTTATCCTACGAGCAGTACTTC	CASSSLAGGFLSYEQYF
-	TRBV30	-	TRBJ1-1	TGTGCCTGGACCCCAATGGGGCCAAGGGGTTTCTTT	CAWTPMGPRGFF
-	TRBV7-2	-	TRBJ2-1	TGTGCCAGCACCTTGGACGGGAGCTCCTACAATGAGCAGTTCTTC	CASTLDGSSYNEQFF
-	TRBV7-6	-	TRBJ2-7	TGTGCCAGCAGCCCAGGGACGGAAACCTACGAGCAGTACTTC	CASSPGTETYEQYF